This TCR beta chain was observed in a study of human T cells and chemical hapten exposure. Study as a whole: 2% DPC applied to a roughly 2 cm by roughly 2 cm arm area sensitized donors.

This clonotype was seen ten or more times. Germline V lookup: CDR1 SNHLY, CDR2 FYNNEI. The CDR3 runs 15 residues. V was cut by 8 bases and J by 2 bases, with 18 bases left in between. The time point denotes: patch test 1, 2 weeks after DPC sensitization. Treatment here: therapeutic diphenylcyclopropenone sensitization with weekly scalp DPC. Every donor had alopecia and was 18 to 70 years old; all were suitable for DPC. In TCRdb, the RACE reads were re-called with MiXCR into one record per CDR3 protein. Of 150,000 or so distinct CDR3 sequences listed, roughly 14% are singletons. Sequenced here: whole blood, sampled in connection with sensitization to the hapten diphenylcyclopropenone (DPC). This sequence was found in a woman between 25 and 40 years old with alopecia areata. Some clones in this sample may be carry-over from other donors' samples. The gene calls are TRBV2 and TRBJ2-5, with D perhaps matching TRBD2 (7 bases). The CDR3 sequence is CASGTRGAVQETQYF. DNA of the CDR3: TGTGCCAGCGGAACCCGGGGGGCGGTACAAGAGACCCAGTACTTC.